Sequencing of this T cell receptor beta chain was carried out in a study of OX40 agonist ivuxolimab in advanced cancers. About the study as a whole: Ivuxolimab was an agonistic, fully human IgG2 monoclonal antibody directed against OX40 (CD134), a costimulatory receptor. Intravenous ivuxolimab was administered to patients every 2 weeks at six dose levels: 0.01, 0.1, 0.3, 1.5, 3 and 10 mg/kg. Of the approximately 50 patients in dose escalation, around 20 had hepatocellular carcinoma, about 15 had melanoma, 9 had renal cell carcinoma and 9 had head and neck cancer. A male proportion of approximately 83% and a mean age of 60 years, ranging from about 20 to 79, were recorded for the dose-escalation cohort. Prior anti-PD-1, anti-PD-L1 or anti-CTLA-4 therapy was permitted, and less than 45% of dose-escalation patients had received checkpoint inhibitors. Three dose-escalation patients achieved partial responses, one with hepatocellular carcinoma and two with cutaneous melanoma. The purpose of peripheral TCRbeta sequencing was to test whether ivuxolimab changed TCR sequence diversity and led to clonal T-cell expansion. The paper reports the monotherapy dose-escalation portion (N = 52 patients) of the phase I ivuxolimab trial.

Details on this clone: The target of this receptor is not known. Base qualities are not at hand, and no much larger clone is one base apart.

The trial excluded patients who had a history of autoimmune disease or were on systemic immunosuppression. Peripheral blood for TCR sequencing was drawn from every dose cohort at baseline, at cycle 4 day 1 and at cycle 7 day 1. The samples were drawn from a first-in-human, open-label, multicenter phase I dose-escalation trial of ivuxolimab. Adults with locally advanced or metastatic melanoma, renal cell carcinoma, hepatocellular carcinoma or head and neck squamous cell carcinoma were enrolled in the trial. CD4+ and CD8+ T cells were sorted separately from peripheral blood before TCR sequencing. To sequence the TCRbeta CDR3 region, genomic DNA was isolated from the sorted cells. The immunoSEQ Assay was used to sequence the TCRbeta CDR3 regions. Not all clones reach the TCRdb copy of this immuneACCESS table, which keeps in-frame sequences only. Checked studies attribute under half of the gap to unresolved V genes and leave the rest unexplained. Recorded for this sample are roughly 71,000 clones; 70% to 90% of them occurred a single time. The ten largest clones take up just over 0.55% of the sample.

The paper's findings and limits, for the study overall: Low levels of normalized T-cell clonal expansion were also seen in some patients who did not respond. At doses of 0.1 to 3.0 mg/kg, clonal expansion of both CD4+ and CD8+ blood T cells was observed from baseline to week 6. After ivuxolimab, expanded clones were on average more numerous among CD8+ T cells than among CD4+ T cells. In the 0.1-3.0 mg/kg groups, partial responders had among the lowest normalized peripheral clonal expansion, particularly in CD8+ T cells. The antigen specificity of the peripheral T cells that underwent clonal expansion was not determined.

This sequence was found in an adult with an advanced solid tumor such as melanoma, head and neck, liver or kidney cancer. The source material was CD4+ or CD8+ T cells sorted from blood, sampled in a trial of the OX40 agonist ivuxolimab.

For the CDR3, the sequence is CASSLRGNTQYF. The DNA sequence is as follows: TGTGCCAGCAGTTTAAGGGGAAATACGCAGTATTTT. Here the chain combines TRBV28 and TRBJ2-3; the D region possibly corresponds to TRBD1 (5 bases align). V is pared back by 2 bases and J by 7 bases, with 7 bases lying between the germline termini. CDR1 and CDR2, looked up from the germline V gene, are MDHEN and SYDVKM. The CDR3 sequence holds 12 residues, the cysteine and phenylalanine included. The DNA shown is the 36-base CDR3, in frame from base 1.